This T cell receptor beta chain is from a study of response to subunit inactivated influenza vaccine. Study findings and constraints: Researchers suggested that each seasonal influenza vaccination recruits few new T cells.

This CDR3 has 12 residues. Trimming took 7 bases from V and 1 from J, leaving 11 bases between them. The V gene's germline CDR1 is SQVTM and CDR2 ANQGSEA. Regarding this clonotype: Its antigen is not known.

From the RT-PCR reads, TCRdb called clonotypes with MiXCR, one entry per CDR3 protein. This table has 400,000 to 650,000 distinct CDR3 sequences, around 7.7% appearing once. The sequencing here drew on PBMCs from blood, taken less than 30 months after vaccination. This chain uses TRBV29-1 with TRBJ2-7, with D maybe TRBD2 (6 bases). This receptor was obtained from a man between 45 and 75 years old who received an inactivated influenza vaccine. The CDR3 protein is CSGRDSSYEQYF. The CDR3 nucleotides are TGCAGCGGCCGGGACTCTTCCTACGAGCAGTACTTC.